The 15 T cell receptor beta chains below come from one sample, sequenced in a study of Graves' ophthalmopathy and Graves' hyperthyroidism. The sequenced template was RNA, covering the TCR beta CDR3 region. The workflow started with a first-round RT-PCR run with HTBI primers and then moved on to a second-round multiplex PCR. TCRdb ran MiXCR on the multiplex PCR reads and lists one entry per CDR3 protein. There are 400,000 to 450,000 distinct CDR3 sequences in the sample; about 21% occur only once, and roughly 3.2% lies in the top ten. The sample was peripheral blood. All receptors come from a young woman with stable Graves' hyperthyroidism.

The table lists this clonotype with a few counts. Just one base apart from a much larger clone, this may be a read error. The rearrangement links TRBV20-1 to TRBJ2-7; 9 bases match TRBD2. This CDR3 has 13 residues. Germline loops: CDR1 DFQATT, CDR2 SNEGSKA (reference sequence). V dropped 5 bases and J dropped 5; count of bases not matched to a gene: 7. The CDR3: CSALSGRSHEQYF. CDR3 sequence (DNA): TGCAGTGCTCTTAGCGGGAGATCCCACGAGCAGTACTTC.

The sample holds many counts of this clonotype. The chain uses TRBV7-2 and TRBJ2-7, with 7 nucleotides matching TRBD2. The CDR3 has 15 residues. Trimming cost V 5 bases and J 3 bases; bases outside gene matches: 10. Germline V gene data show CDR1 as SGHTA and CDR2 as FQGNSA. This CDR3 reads CASSRYPSGRYEQYF. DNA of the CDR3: TGTGCCAGCAGCCGATACCCTAGCGGACGCTACGAGCAGTACTTC.

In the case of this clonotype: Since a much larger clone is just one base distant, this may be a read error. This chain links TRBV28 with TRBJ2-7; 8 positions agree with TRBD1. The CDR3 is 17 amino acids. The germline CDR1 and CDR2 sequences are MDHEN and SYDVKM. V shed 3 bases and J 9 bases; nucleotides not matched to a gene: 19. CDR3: CASSFNPTGDWDDGQYF. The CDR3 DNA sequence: TGTGCCAGCAGTTTTAACCCGACAGGGGATTGGGATGACGGGCAGTACTTC.

The CDR3 region is CASSEASYRGLLFETQYF. The CDR3 DNA reads as TGTGCCAGCAGTGAAGCGAGCTACAGGGGGCTGCTTTTTGAGACCCAGTACTTC. The chain recombines TRBV6-1 with TRBJ2-5, with 9 nucleotides matching TRBD1. Germline V gene data show CDR1 as MNHNS and CDR2 as SASEGT. The CDR3 is 18 residues long. V shed 0 bases, J shed 5 bases, and the junction held 13 bases outside the gene matches.

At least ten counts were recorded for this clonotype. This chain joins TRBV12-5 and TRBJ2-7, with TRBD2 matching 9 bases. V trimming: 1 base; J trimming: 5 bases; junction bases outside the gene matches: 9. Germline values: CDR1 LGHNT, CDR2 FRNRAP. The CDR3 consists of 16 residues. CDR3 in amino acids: CASGLGGLAFGDEQYF. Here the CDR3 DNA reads TGTGCTAGTGGTTTGGGGGGACTAGCCTTTGGGGACGAGCAGTACTTC.

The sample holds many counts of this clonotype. CDR3 nucleotides: TGTGCCTGGAGCGCCACATCAGGGGCTCAGCCCCAGCATTTT. Translation gives CAWSATSGAQPQHF. The chain links TRBV30 to TRBJ1-5; TRBD1 is a possible D gene (6 bases). Per the germline V gene, CDR1 is GTSNPN and CDR2 is SVGIG (reference sequence). The ends were cut back, 3 bases at V and 6 bases at J, with 15 bases in the middle. CDR3 size: 14 residues.

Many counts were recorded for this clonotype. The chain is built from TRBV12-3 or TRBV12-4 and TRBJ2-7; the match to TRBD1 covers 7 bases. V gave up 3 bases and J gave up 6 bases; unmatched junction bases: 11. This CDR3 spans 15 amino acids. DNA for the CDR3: TGTGCCAGCAGTTTCCACGGGACAGAGACTTCCGAGCAGTACTTC. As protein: CASSFHGTETSEQYF.

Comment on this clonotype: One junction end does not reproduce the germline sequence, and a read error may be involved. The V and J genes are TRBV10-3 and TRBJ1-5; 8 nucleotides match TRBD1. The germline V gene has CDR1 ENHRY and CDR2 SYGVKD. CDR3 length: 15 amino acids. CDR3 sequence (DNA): TGTGCCATCAGTGGGACAGGGATCTTCAATCAGCCGCAGCATTTT. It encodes CAISGTGIFNQPQHF.

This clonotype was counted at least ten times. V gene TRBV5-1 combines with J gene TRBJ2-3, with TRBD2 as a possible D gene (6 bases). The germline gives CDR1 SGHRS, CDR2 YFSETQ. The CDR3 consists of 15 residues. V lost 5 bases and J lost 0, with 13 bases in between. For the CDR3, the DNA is TGCGCCAGCAGATCTAGTGGAGGGAGCACAGATACGCAGTATTTT. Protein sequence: CASRSSGGSTDTQYF.

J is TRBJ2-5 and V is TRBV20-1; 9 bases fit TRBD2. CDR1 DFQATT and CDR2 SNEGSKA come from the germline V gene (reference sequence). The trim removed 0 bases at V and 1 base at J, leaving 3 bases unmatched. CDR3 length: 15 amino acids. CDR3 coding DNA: TGCAGTGCTAGAGAGCGGGGGGGCCTCCAAGAGACCCAGTACTTC. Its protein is CSARERGGLQETQYF.

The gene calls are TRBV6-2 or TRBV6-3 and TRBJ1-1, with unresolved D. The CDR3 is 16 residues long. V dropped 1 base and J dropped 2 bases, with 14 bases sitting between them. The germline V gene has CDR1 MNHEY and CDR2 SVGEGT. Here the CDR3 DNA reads TGTGCCAGCAGTTACTACGGAACGGGTTACAACACTGAAGCTTTCTTT. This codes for CASSYYGTGYNTEAFF.

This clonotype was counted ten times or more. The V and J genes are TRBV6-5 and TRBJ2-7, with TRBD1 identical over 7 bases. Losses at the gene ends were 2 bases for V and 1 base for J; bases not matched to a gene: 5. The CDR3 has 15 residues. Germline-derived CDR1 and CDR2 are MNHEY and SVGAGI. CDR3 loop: CASSYGDRGSYEQYF. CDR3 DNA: TGTGCCAGCAGTTACGGGGACAGAGGTTCCTACGAGCAGTACTTC.

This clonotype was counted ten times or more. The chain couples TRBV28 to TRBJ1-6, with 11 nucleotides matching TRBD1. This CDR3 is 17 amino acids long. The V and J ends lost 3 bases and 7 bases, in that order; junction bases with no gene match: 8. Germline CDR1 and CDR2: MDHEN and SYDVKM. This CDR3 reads CASSFLDRGLMNSPLHF. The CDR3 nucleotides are TGTGCCAGCAGTTTTTTGGACAGGGGGCTCATGAATTCACCCCTCCACTTT.

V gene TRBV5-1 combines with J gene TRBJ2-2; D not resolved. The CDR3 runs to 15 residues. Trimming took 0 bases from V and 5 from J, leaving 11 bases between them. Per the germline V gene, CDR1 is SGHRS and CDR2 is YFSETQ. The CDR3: CASSLELPKTGELFF. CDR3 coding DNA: TGCGCCAGCAGCTTGGAACTCCCTAAAACCGGGGAGCTGTTTTTT.

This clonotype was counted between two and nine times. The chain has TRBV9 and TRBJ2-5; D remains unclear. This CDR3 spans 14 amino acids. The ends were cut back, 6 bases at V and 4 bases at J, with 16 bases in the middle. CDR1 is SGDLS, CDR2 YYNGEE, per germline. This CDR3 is CASNTGPPGETQYF. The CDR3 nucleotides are TGTGCCAGCAACACCGGGCCCCCCGGAGAGACCCAGTACTTC.